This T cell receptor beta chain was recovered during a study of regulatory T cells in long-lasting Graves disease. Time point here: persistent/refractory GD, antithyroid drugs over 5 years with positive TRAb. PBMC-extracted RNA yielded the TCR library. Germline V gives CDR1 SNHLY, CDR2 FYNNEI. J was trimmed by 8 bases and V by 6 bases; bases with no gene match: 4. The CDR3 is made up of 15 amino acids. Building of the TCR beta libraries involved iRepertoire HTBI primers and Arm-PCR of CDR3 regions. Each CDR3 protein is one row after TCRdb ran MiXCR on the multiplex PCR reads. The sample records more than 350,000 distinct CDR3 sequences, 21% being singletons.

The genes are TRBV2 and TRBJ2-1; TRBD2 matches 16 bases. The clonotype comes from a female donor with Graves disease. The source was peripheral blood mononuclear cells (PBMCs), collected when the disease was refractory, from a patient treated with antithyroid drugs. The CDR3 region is CASRGLAGGPYEQFF. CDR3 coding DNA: TGTGCCAGCAGGGGACTAGCGGGAGGGCCCTATGAGCAGTTCTTC.